Each of the 16 T cell receptor beta chains below was sequenced from the same sample in a study of blood T cells in healthy people across ages. Next came a second PCR, run for about 7 to 12 cycles, which used a sample-barcoded 5' primer along with a J-beta primer mix. TCRdb reanalysed the 5' RACE reads using MiXCR and keeps one entry per CDR3 protein. The sample shows 700,000 to 850,000 distinct CDR3 sequences, around 36% of them seen only once. Material for sequencing was blood. Every receptor here comes from a man aged 18 to 30 in good health.

For this clonotype: One end of the junction is discordant with germline, which a read error may explain. The chain joins TRBV2 to TRBJ2-3, with TRBD2 matching over 8 bases. The CDR3 has 14 residues. The germline V gene has CDR1 SNHLY and CDR2 FYNNEI. The CDR3 loop reads CASKRSGGSDMQYF. In DNA, the CDR3 is TGTGCCAGCAAAAGGAGCGGGGGCTCAGATATGCAGTATTTT.

The chain joins TRBV5-1 to TRBJ2-3; 10 nucleotides match TRBD1. The V gene's germline CDR1 is SGHRS and CDR2 YFSETQ. V lost 3 bases and J lost 3; bases outside the gene matches: 7. This CDR3 is built from 16 residues. In nucleotides, the CDR3 is TGCGCCAGCAGCTATTTCCCGGGACAGGGGACAGATACGCAGTATTTT. Translation gives CASSYFPGQGTDTQYF.

With regard to this clonotype: Being one base from a much bigger clone, this may be a read error. The chain combines TRBV7-2 with TRBJ2-3; 7 bases fit TRBD2. Germline values: CDR1 SGHTA, CDR2 FQGNSA. There are 17 residues in the CDR3. The CDR3 region is CANSLSTRTRAPDTQYF. The CDR3 DNA is TGTGCCAACAGCTTATCTACACGGACTAGGGCGCCAGATACGCAGTATTTT.

CDR3 bases: TGTGCCAGCAGCCCCCGGGGGGGGCCCCTTAATTCACCCCTCCACTTT. Amino acid sequence: CASSPRGGPLNSPLHF. This rearrangement joins TRBV14 to TRBJ1-6; maybe TRBD1 (6 bases). Germline loops: CDR1 SGHDN, CDR2 FVKESK. V was trimmed by 4 bases and J by 6 bases, leaving 16 bases between them. CDR3 size: 16 residues.

This clonotype has at least ten counts. The chain couples TRBV20-1 to TRBJ2-7; D might be TRBD1 or TRBD2, each matching 5 bases. V was trimmed by 0 bases and J by 1 base, leaving 13 bases between them. The V gene's germline CDR1 is DFQATT and CDR2 SNEGSKA (reference sequence). This CDR3 contains 15 residues. The CDR3 reads CSAREKPGRSYEQYF. In DNA form, the CDR3 reads TGCAGTGCTAGAGAGAAACCGGGACGGTCCTACGAGCAGTACTTC.

This clonotype showed up just a few times. A single base separates this from a much larger clone, so it may be a read error. This chain uses TRBV12-3 or TRBV12-4 with TRBJ2-1, with a weak D call TRBD1 (6 bases). TRBJ2-7 explains the end of the DNA better; the J call may be wrong. The CDR3 is 13 amino acids. The CDR3 DNA reads as TGTGCCAGCACTAGAGGGGGTTACAATGAGCAGTACTTC. This codes for CASTRGGYNEQYF.

The gene calls are TRBV7-9 and TRBJ2-4; D not certain. Gene TRBJ2-7 matches the end of the DNA better, so the J call may be wrong. Per germline, CDR1 SEHNR and CDR2 FQNEAQ (reference sequence). The length of the CDR3 is 14 residues. The CDR3 nucleotides are TGTGCCAGCAGCTTAGCGTCGACCCCGAACGAGCAGTACTTC. As protein: CASSLASTPNEQYF.

The chain couples TRBV6-2 or TRBV6-3 to TRBJ2-7; D possibly corresponds to TRBD1 (6 bases). With 2 bases removed from V and 2 bases from J, the gap between germline ends came to 10 bases. This CDR3 has 14 amino acids. Germline V gives CDR1 MNHEY, CDR2 SVGEGT. CDR3 coding DNA: TGTGCCAGCAGTTACCAGGGACAAGCCTACGAGCAGTACTTC. It yields the protein CASSYQGQAYEQYF.

The chain couples TRBV7-3 to TRBJ1-2, with D uncertain. This CDR3 spans 15 amino acids. Germline CDR1 and CDR2: SGHTA and FQGTGA. Trimming stripped 5 bases from V and 2 bases from J, with 15 bases between. DNA of the CDR3: TGTGCCAGCAGCCCGTCGAGTGTCCAAAACTATGGCTACACCTTC. Translated: CASSPSSVQNYGYTF.

This clonotype showed up just a few times. The chain is built from TRBV19 and TRBJ2-1; 11 bases map to TRBD1. The trim removed 9 bases at V and 0 bases at J, leaving 10 bases unmatched. Germline CDR1 and CDR2: LNHDA and SQIVND (reference sequence). This CDR3 contains 17 residues. Here the CDR3 reads CASKGDRGISSYNEQFF. The DNA for the CDR3 is TGTGCCAGCAAGGGGGACAGGGGGATAAGCTCCTACAATGAGCAGTTCTTC.

This clonotype was counted a few times. The chain uses TRBV5-1 and TRBJ1-1; D possibly corresponds to TRBD1 (6 bases). Trimming cost V 0 bases and J 0 bases, with 12 bases left between them. In germline, CDR1 is SGHRS, CDR2 YFSETQ. The CDR3 contains 16 residues. CDR3 nucleotide sequence: TGCGCCAGCAGCTTGGCAGGGGAGGCGATGAACACTGAAGCTTTCTTT. This encodes CASSLAGEAMNTEAFF.

The chain employs TRBV4-3 and TRBJ1-2; D may be TRBD1 (5 bases). Germline V lookup: CDR1 LGHNA, CDR2 YSLEER. The CDR3 consists of 15 residues. Trimming pared 0 bases from V and 4 bases from J, leaving 12 bases between. CDR3 in amino acids: CASSQDWGRGYGYTF. In DNA form, the CDR3 reads TGCGCCAGCAGCCAAGATTGGGGACGGGGCTATGGCTACACCTTC.

This clonotype was detected once. One junction end does not reproduce the germline sequence, and a read error may be involved. The V gene is TRBV12-3 or TRBV12-4, the J gene TRBJ1-2; TRBD1 matches at 8 bases. The CDR3 consists of 13 residues. CDR3 protein: CASSSQGGGGYIF. The CDR3 coding sequence is TGTGCCAGCAGTTCACAGGGGGGAGGGGGCTACATCTTC.

This clonotype was detected only a few times. The chain carries TRBV12-3 or TRBV12-4 and TRBJ2-7, with 7 nucleotides matching TRBD2. CDR3 length equals 14 residues. Unmatched junction bases numbered 5, after V lost 6 bases and J lost 0 bases. CDR3 residues: CASRGGDLSYEQYF. As DNA, the CDR3 is TGTGCCAGCAGGGGGGGGGACCTCTCCTACGAGCAGTACTTC.

As concerns this clonotype: A much larger clone is a single base away; this may be a read error. The gene calls are TRBV7-2 and TRBJ1-2; D is uncertain. The V gene's germline CDR1 is SGHTA and CDR2 FQGNSA. The CDR3 covers 14 residues. V dropped 5 bases and J dropped 3 bases, with 13 bases sitting between them. CDR3 residues: CASSKGQADYGYTF. The CDR3 nucleotides are TGTGCCAGCAGCAAAGGCCAGGCCGACTATGGCTACACCTTC. Looking up the rest from reference TRBV7-2 and TRBJ1-2 gives the full variable domain: GAGVSQSPSNKVTEKGKDVELRCDPISGHTALYWYRQSLGQGLEFLIYFQGNSAPDKSGLPSDRFSAERTGGSVSTLTIQRTQQEDSAVYLCASSKGQADYGYTFGSGTRLTVV.

In its sample, this clonotype was seen many times. The chain uses TRBV29-1 and TRBJ2-7, with TRBD1 matching 7 bases. Germline V lookup: CDR1 SQVTM, CDR2 ANQGSEA. The CDR3 loop spans 13 amino acids. Trimming cost V 6 bases and J 0 bases; bases outside gene matches: 5. The CDR3 coding sequence is TGCAGCGTACAGACAGGGACCTCCTACGAGCAGTACTTC. This sequence encodes CSVQTGTSYEQYF.